These 4 T cell receptor beta chains share one sample of origin, sequenced in a study of blood T cell repertoires in COVID-19. Measured with immunoSEQ multiplex PCR; TCRdb has only the in-frame clones, and not every one. This table has about 250,000 clones, about four fifths appearing once. The specimen sequenced was peripheral blood. Receptors were obtained from an older woman with acute or convalescent COVID-19.

V and J are TRBV5-1 and TRBJ2-2, with TRBD2 as a possible D gene (6 bases). The V end lost 5 bases, the J end lost 5 bases, and 25 bases lay between the germline ends. CDR1 and CDR2 from the germline V gene are SGHRS and YFSETQ. This CDR3 comprises 18 residues. The CDR3 protein is CASRPFSGGASRTGELFF. For the CDR3, the DNA is TGCGCCAGCAGACCGTTCTCCGGCGGGGCCTCAAGAACCGGGGAGCTGTTTTTT.

The chain combines TRBV7-9 with TRBJ1-1; 9 bases match TRBD1. V lost 3 bases, J lost 4 bases, and 3 bases stayed unmatched. The CDR3 extends over 14 amino acids. The V gene's germline CDR1 is SEHNR and CDR2 FQNEAQ (reference sequence). The CDR3 is CASSFPDRGTEAFF. The CDR3 DNA reads as TGTGCCAGCAGCTTTCCGGACAGGGGCACTGAAGCTTTCTTT.

The chain couples TRBV27 to TRBJ2-4; D is possibly TRBD1 (5 bases). The CDR3 spans 12 residues. CDR1 is MNHEY and CDR2 is SMNVEV in the germline V gene (reference sequence). V shed 10 bases and J shed 6 bases, with 13 bases lying between them. CDR3 DNA: TGTGCCACCGTGGATCAGGGAAACATTCAGTACTTC. Its protein product is CATVDQGNIQYF.

Concerning this clone itself: Other DNA sequences in this specimen translate into the identical CDR3. The V call is TRBV3-1 (or the pseudogene TRBV3-2), the J call TRBJ1-1; the D gene is possibly TRBD1 (5 bases). This CDR3 comprises 14 residues. V lost 1 base and J lost 3, with 9 bases in between. Germline values: CDR1 LGHDT, CDR2 YNNKEL (reference sequence). The CDR3 DNA follows: TGTGCCAGCAGCCAAGTCGGGGGGGACACTGAAGCTTTCTTT. Protein sequence: CASSQVGGDTEAFF.